The next 9 T cell receptor beta chains were all read from a single sample in a study of blood T cell repertoires in COVID-19. Only in-frame clones appear in the TCRdb table, and some are missing; sequencing was by immunoSEQ multiplex PCR. The data hold about 210,000 clones, with roughly 86% observed a single time. The sequencing sample was made of peripheral blood. These receptors were taken from a woman in her fifties or sixties with active or convalescent COVID-19.

The rearrangement links TRBV4-1 to TRBJ2-7; 13 bases are a match to TRBD2. V trimming: 4 bases; J trimming: 5 bases; junction bases outside the gene matches: 5. This CDR3 is 15 amino acids long. The germline V gene encodes CDR1 MGHRA and CDR2 YSYEKL. The CDR3: CASSLTSGRVNEQYF. The CDR3 region has the DNA TGCGCCAGCAGCCTTACTAGCGGGAGGGTCAACGAGCAGTACTTC.

The rearrangement uses TRBV15 and TRBJ1-2; TRBD1 is a possible D gene (5 bases). The CDR3 is 15 amino acids. V lost 2 bases to trimming and J lost 3 bases, with 13 bases between them. Germline lookup yields CDR1 LNHNV and CDR2 YYDKDF (reference sequence). CDR3 region: CATSRPSRQHYGYTF. For the CDR3, the DNA is TGTGCCACCAGCAGACCTTCCAGACAGCACTATGGCTACACCTTC.

This clone has a single count. The chain joins TRBV9 to TRBJ1-1; the match to TRBD1 covers 8 bases. Per germline, CDR1 SGDLS and CDR2 YYNGEE. The CDR3 length is 15 residues. V shed 4 bases, J shed 5 bases, and the junction held 10 bases outside the gene matches. The CDR3 region has the DNA TGTGCCAGCAGCCCGAGAACAGGGGGAGGTACTGAAGCTTTCTTT. It yields the protein CASSPRTGGGTEAFF.

On this clone: Other DNA sequences in the sample encode the same CDR3. The chain has TRBV5-1 and TRBJ2-7; D gene uncertain. Germline CDR1 reads SGHRS; CDR2 reads YFSETQ. CDR3 length equals 12 residues. V lost 2 bases to trimming and J lost 4 bases, with 7 bases between them. The CDR3 nucleotides read TGCGCCAGCAGCTTATCTTCTTACGAGCAGTACTTC. It translates to CASSLSSYEQYF.

The chain joins TRBV24-1 to TRBJ2-3; 15 bases are shared with TRBD2. The V gene's germline CDR1 is KGHDR and CDR2 SFDVKD. Trimming removed 4 bases from V and 0 bases from J; junction bases left unmatched: 7. This CDR3 contains 19 residues. The CDR3 bases are TGTGCCACCAGTGACCAGGGACTAGCGGGAGGCACTAGCACAGATACGCAGTATTTT. Its protein is CATSDQGLAGGTSTDTQYF.

This chain links TRBV7-6 with TRBJ2-1; 7 nucleotides match TRBD2. The ends lost 4 bases at V and 5 bases at J; junction bases unmatched: 11. CDR1 SGHVS and CDR2 FNYEAQ come from the germline V gene. This CDR3 contains 16 residues. CDR3 region: CASSSPLAGVNNEQFF. The DNA for the CDR3 is TGTGCCAGCAGCTCCCCACTGGCGGGAGTAAACAATGAGCAGTTCTTC.

The chain carries TRBV10-3 and TRBJ1-1; unclear D gene. The CDR3 totals 18 residues. The V end was cut by 2 bases, the J end by 0 bases, with 19 bases between. The V gene's germline CDR1 is ENHRY and CDR2 SYGVKD. CDR3 sequence (DNA): TGTGCCATCAGTGAGAAGGAGGAAGGGAGCGTCATGAACACTGAAGCTTTCTTT. Translation gives CAISEKEEGSVMNTEAFF.

DNA for the CDR3: TGTGCCAGCACCCTAGGGGGGGGCGCGGGCACTGAAGCTTTCTTT. The encoded protein is CASTLGGGAGTEAFF. This chain joins TRBV28 and TRBJ1-1; tentative D call: TRBD1 (6 bases). The CDR3 is 15 amino acids. V gave up 7 bases and J gave up 4 bases, with 19 bases separating them. Germline CDR1 is MDHEN and CDR2 is SYDVKM.

The chain is built from TRBV28 and TRBJ1-5, with D unclear. The V end lost 3 bases, the J end lost 6 bases, and 6 bases lay between the germline ends. Per germline, CDR1 MDHEN and CDR2 SYDVKM. The CDR3 has 12 amino acids. The CDR3 DNA is TGTGCCAGCAGTTTCGGGATTCAGCCCCAGCATTTT. As protein: CASSFGIQPQHF.